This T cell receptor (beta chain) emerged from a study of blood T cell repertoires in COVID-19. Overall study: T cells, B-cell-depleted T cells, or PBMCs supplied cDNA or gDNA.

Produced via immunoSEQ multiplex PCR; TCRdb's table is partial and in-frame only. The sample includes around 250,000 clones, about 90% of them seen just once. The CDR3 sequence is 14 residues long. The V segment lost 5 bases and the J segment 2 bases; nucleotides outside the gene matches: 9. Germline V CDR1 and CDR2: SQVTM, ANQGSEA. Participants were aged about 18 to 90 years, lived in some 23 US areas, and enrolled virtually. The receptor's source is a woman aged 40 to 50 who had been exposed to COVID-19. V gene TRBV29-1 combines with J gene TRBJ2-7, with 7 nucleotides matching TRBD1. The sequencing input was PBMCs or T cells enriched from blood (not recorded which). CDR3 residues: CSVPTGDRTYEQYF. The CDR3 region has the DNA TGCAGCGTTCCCACAGGGGACCGAACCTACGAGCAGTACTTC.